A single sample gave rise to the 8 T cell receptor beta chains below, sequenced in a study of shared clonotypes between healthy human individuals. Here immunoSEQ multiplex PCR was the method, and the copy in TCRdb shows in-frame clones only, minus some. The sample holds about 2.4 million clones; more than 90% are singletons and the top ten take 0.13% to 0.15%. The sample was naive CD4+ T cells sorted from blood. Subset reported: CD45RA+ positively selected. The receptors here all came from a young man in good health.

The chain links TRBV30 to TRBJ2-5; D perhaps matches TRBD1 (5 bases). The DNA matches TRBJ2-7 better at its end, which makes the J call doubtful. The CDR3 loop spans 13 amino acids. Looked up from germline, CDR1 is GTSNPN and CDR2 is SVGIG (reference sequence). CDR3: CAWSAGQPNEQYF. Written as DNA, the CDR3 is TGTGCCTGGAGTGCCGGACAACCCAACGAGCAGTACTTC.

V and J are TRBV29-1 and TRBJ1-2; a weak D match, TRBD1 (6 bases). The CDR3 has 13 amino acids. V lost 2 bases and J lost 8, with 15 bases in between. CDR1 and CDR2 from the germline V gene are SQVTM and ANQGSEA. The CDR3 sequence: CSVEPRRGIGYTF. The CDR3 DNA follows: TGCAGCGTTGAACCCCGCAGGGGAATCGGCTACACCTTC.

The chain joins TRBV6-6 to TRBJ2-7, with no clear D. Looked up from germline, CDR1 is MNHNY and CDR2 is SVGAGI (reference sequence). The V end was cut by 10 bases, the J end by 5 bases, with 12 bases between. The CDR3 is 11 residues long. The CDR3 loop reads CATSAYHEQYF. CDR3 nucleotides: TGTGCCACGTCGGCCTACCACGAGCAGTACTTC.

The rearrangement links TRBV9 to TRBJ2-3; TRBD2 aligns across 11 bases. The germline gives CDR1 SGDLS, CDR2 YYNGEE. With 4 bases clipped from V and 0 bases from J, the junction kept 1 base outside the gene matches. The length of the CDR3 is 15 residues. CDR3 loop: CASSRTSGSTDTQYF. CDR3 nucleotide sequence: TGTGCCAGCAGCAGGACTAGCGGGAGCACAGATACGCAGTATTTT.

This clone appeared a single time. The chain recombines TRBV5-1 with TRBJ2-2; maybe TRBD2 (5 bases). Germline CDR1 SGHRS, CDR2 YFSETQ. V lost 3 bases and J 2 bases, leaving 11 bases between the germline ends. This CDR3 comprises 15 residues. CDR3 residues: CASSSKAVNTGELFF. The CDR3 coding sequence is TGCGCCAGCAGCTCGAAAGCGGTAAACACCGGGGAGCTGTTTTTT.

As concerns this clone: The same CDR3 arises from other DNA sequences in this sample as well. The CDR3: CASSVSGTSGIYEQYF. Here the CDR3 DNA reads TGTGCCAGTAGTGTAAGCGGGACTAGCGGGATCTACGAGCAGTACTTC. The J gene is TRBJ2-7, the V gene TRBV19, with 13 bases matching TRBD2. Germline loops: CDR1 LNHDA, CDR2 SQIVND (reference sequence). V was pared by 5 bases and J by 3 bases, with 7 bases of the junction left unmatched. The CDR3 loop spans 16 amino acids.

V gene TRBV6-1 combines with J gene TRBJ1-2; TRBD1 matches 8 bases. V lost 10 bases and J lost 6; bases outside the gene matches: 13. Per germline, CDR1 MNHNS and CDR2 SASEGT. There are 14 residues in the CDR3. CDR3 loop: CAIRQGIMSHGYTF. The CDR3 region has the DNA TGTGCCATCCGACAGGGGATAATGAGTCATGGCTACACCTTC.

This chain joins TRBV27 and TRBJ1-1, with D possibly matching TRBD1 (5 bases). V was clipped by 5 bases and J by 4 bases, with 17 bases between them. The V gene's germline CDR1 is MNHEY and CDR2 SMNVEV (reference sequence). The CDR3 is made up of 15 amino acids. The CDR3: CASSKWAGGGTEAFF. The DNA for the CDR3 is TGTGCCAGCAGTAAATGGGCCGGGGGTGGCACTGAAGCTTTCTTT.